The 12 T cell receptor beta chains presented below share a single source sample, sequenced in a study of cytomegalovirus exposure and HLA in healthy donors (dated 2017 in TCRdb). Receptor libraries were prepared by the immunoSEQ multiplex PCR assay. The multiplex PCR relied on a mix of 60 forward primers for TCR Vbeta segments and 13 reverse primers for TCR Jbeta segments. Not all clones reach the TCRdb copy of this immuneACCESS table, which keeps in-frame sequences only. Checked studies attribute under half of the gap to unresolved V genes and leave the rest unexplained. The sample yields over 95,000 clones; over 65% were counted once. The top ten clones comprise around 3% of the sample. Input material: PBMCs. The receptors come from a man aged 35 to 55 in good health and CMV-seronegative.

J is TRBJ2-7 and V is TRBV14; 8 bases align to TRBD1. The CDR3 is 18 amino acids. Germline lookup yields CDR1 SGHDN and CDR2 FVKESK. V shed 4 bases, J shed 4 bases, and the junction held 18 bases outside the gene matches. The CDR3 loop reads CASSLSAEKDRVTYEQYF. CDR3 bases: TGTGCCAGCAGCCTTTCAGCTGAAAAGGACAGGGTGACGTACGAGCAGTACTTC. The whole variable domain, filled in from reference TRBV14 and TRBJ2-7, reads EAGVTQFPSHSVIEKGQTVTLRCDPISGHDNLYWYRRVMGKEIKFLLHFVKESKQDESGMPNNRFLAERTGGTYSTLKVQPAELEDSGVYFCASSLSAEKDRVTYEQYFGPGTRLTVT.

The chain carries TRBV7-6 and TRBJ1-3; D uncertain. The CDR3 is 14 residues long. Trimming removed 5 bases at V and 7 bases at J, with 15 bases between. The germline CDR1 and CDR2 sequences are SGHVS and FNYEAQ. CDR3 residues: CASSLSPLGNTIYF. The DNA for the CDR3 is TGTGCCAGCAGCCTATCGCCCCTGGGCAACACCATATATTTT.

The chain employs TRBV7-2 and TRBJ2-3; D might be TRBD1 (5 bases). Trimming took off 6 bases at V and 2 bases at J, with 9 bases between the two ends. The CDR3 runs 13 residues. Looked up from germline, CDR1 is SGHTA and CDR2 is FQGNSA. The CDR3 sequence is CASRTGNTDTQYF. As DNA, the CDR3 is TGTGCCAGCAGAACAGGAAACACAGATACGCAGTATTTT.

This clone appeared a single time. CDR3: CSVEVAGGYTDTQYF. As DNA, the CDR3 is TGCAGCGTTGAGGTAGCGGGAGGGTACACAGATACGCAGTATTTT. The V gene is TRBV29-1, the J gene TRBJ2-3, with 11 positions matching TRBD2. The CDR3 extends over 15 amino acids. Germline CDR1 reads SQVTM; CDR2 reads ANQGSEA. With V trimmed by 3 bases and J by 2 bases, 4 bases remained unmatched.

V usage is TRBV14 and J usage is TRBJ1-6; 7 positions match TRBD1. Germline values: CDR1 SGHDN, CDR2 FVKESK. The V segment lost 3 bases and the J segment 5 bases; nucleotides outside the gene matches: 4. CDR3 length equals 15 residues. As DNA, the CDR3 is TGTGCCAGCAGCCACCCGGGACAGCATAATTCACCCCTCCACTTT. Protein product: CASSHPGQHNSPLHF.

This clone was observed once. The chain has TRBV19 and TRBJ2-1, with 10 bases lining up with TRBD2. Germline V gives CDR1 LNHDA, CDR2 SQIVND (reference sequence). The J segment lost 10 bases and the V segment lost 7 bases, leaving 7 bases of the junction unmatched. This CDR3 has 13 residues. The CDR3 spells CASKSGGAIEQFF. CDR3 coding DNA: TGTGCCAGTAAGAGCGGGGGGGCTATCGAGCAGTTCTTC.

The chain is built from TRBV15 and TRBJ2-1; 15 positions match TRBD2. The CDR3 extends over 19 amino acids. J gave up 1 base and V 1 base, and 5 bases lay outside the gene matches. Germline-derived CDR1 and CDR2 are LNHNV and YYDKDF (reference sequence). As DNA, the CDR3 is TGTGCCACCAGCAGAGGGACTAGCGGGAGGGCCTCGTCCTACAATGAGCAGTTCTTC. This encodes CATSRGTSGRASSYNEQFF. Full variable domain (remainder filled in from reference TRBV15 and TRBJ2-1): DAMVIQNPRYQVTQFGKPVTLSCSQTLNHNVMYWYQQKSSQAPKLLFHYYDKDFNNEADTPDNFQSRRPNTSFCFLDIRSPGLGDTAMYLCATSRGTSGRASSYNEQFFGPGTRLTVL.

V gene TRBV7-2 combines with J gene TRBJ1-1; weak D call: TRBD1 (5 bases). The CDR3 consists of 15 residues. Germline V gene sequence: CDR1 SGHTA, CDR2 FQGNSA. V was cut by 3 bases and J by 0 bases, with 11 bases left in between. CDR3 sequence: CASSLAGPVNTEAFF. Written as DNA, the CDR3 is TGTGCCAGCAGCTTGGCAGGGCCGGTGAACACTGAAGCTTTCTTT. The whole variable domain, filled in from reference TRBV7-2 and TRBJ1-1, reads GAGVSQSPSNKVTEKGKDVELRCDPISGHTALYWYRQSLGQGLEFLIYFQGNSAPDKSGLPSDRFSAERTGGSVSTLTIQRTQQEDSAVYLCASSLAGPVNTEAFFGQGTRLTVV.

This chain joins TRBV13 and TRBJ2-7, with TRBD2 matching over 7 bases. The V gene's germline CDR1 is PRHDT and CDR2 FYEKMQ (reference sequence). CDR3 length equals 14 residues. V lost 8 bases, J lost 1 base, and 8 bases stayed unmatched. CDR3 nucleotides: TGTGCCAGCGGTCGCGGGGGTAGTTCCTACGAGCAGTACTTC. Its protein is CASGRGGSSYEQYF. Combining the CDR3 with reference TRBV13 and TRBJ2-7 gives the whole variable domain AAGVIQSPRHLIKEKRETATLKCYPIPRHDTVYWYQQGPGQDPQFLISFYEKMQSDKGSIPDRFSAQQFSDYHSELNMSSLELGDSALYFCASGRGGSSYEQYFGPGTRLTVT.

The chain is built from TRBV29-1 and TRBJ1-2; TRBD1 matches 7 bases. Germline V gives CDR1 SQVTM, CDR2 ANQGSEA. V lost 2 bases to trimming and J lost 6 bases; unmatched junction nucleotides: 3. CDR3 size: 12 residues. The CDR3 bases are TGCAGCGTTGAAAAGGGGGCGAATGGCTACACCTTC. This sequence encodes CSVEKGANGYTF.

V usage is TRBV2 and J usage is TRBJ1-1; 7 bases are shared with TRBD1. CDR1 SNHLY and CDR2 FYNNEI come from the germline V gene. This CDR3 contains 13 residues. The junction had 6 bases not matched to a gene; V was cut back by 7 bases and J by 4 bases. The CDR3 DNA follows: TGTGCCAGCACACAGGGGTACGCCACTGAAGCTTTCTTT. As protein: CASTQGYATEAFF.

J is TRBJ2-7 and V is TRBV28, with 7 bases identical to TRBD1. The CDR3 is 14 amino acids. V shed 5 bases, J shed 2 bases, and the junction held 6 bases outside the gene matches. Per germline, CDR1 MDHEN and CDR2 SYDVKM. The CDR3 nucleotides are TGTGCCAGCAGTCCTTCGACAGGGCCCTACGAGCAGTACTTC. It translates to CASSPSTGPYEQYF.